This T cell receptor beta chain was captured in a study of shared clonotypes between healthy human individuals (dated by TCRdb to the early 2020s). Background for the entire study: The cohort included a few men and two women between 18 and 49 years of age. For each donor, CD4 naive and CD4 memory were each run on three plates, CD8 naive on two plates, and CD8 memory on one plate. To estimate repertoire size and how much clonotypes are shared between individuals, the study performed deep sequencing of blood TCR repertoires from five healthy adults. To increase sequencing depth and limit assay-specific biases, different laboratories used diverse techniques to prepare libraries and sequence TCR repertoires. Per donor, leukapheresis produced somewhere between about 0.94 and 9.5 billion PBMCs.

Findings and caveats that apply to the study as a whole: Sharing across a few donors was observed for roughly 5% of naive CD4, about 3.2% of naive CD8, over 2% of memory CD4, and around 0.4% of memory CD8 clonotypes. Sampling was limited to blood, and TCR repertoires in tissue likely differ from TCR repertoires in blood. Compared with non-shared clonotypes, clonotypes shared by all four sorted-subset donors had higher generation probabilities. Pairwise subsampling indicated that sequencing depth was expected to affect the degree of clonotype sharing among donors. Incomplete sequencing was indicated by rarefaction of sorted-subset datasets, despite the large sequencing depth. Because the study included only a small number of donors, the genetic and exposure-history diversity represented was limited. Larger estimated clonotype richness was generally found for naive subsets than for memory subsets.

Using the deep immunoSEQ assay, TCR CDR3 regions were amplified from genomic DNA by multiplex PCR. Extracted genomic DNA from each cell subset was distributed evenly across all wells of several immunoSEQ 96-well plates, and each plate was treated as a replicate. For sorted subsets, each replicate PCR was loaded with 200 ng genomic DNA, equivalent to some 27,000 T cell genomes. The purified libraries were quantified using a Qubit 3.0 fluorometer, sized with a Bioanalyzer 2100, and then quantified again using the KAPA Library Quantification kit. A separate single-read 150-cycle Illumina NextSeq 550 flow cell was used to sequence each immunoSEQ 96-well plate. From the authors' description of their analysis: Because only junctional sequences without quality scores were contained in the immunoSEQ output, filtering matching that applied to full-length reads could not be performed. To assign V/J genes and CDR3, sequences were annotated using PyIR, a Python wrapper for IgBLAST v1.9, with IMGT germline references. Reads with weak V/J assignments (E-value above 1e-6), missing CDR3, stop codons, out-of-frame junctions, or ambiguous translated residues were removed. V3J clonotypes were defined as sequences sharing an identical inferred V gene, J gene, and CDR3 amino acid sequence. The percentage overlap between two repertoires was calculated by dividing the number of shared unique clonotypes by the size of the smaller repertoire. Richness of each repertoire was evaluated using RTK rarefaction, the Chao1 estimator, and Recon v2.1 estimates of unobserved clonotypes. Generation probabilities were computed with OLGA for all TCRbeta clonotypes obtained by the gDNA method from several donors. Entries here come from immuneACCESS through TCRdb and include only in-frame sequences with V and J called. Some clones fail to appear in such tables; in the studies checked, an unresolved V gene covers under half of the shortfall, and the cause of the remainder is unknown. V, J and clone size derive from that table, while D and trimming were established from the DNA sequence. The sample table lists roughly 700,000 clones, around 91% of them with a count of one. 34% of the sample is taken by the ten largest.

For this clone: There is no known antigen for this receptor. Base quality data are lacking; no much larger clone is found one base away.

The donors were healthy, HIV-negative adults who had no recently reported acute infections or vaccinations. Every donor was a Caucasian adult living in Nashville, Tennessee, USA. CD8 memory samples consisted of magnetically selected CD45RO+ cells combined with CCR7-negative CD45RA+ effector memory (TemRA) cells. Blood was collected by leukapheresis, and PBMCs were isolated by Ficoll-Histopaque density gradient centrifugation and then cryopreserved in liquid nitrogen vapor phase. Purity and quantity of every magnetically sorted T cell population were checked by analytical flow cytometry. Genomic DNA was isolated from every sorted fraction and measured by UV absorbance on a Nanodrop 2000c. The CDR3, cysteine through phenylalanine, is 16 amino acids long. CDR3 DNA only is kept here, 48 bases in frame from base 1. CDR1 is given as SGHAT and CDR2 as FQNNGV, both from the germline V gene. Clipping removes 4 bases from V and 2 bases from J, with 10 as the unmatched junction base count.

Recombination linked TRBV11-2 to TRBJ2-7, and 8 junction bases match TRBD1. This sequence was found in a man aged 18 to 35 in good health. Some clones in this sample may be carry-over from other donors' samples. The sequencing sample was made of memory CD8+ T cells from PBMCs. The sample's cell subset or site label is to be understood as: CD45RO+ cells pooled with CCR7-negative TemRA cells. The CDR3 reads CASSSVVGTGTYEQYF. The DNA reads TGTGCCAGCAGCTCAGTCGTCGGGACAGGCACCTACGAGCAGTACTTC.